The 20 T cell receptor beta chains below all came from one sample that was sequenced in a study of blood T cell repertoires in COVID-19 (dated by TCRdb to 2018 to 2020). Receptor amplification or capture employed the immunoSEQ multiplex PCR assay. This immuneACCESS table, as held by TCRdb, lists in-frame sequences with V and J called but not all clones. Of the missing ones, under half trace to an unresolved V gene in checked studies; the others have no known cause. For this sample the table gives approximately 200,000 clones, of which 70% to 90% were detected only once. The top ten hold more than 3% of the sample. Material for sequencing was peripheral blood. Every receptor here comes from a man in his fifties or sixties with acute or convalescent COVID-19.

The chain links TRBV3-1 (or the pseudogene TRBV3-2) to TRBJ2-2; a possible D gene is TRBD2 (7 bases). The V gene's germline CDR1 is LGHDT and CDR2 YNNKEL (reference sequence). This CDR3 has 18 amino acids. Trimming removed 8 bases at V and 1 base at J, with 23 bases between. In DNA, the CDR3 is TGTGCCAGCGGGGAGGAGGGGGAGGGCGTTAAGAACACCGGGGAGCTGTTTTTT. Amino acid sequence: CASGEEGEGVKNTGELFF.

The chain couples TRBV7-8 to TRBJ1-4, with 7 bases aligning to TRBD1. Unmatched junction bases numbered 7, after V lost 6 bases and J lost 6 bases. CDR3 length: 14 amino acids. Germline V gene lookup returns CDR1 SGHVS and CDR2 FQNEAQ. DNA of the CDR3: TGTGCCAGCAGAGGTCAGGGGGTGTATGAAAAACTGTTTTTT. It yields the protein CASRGQGVYEKLFF.

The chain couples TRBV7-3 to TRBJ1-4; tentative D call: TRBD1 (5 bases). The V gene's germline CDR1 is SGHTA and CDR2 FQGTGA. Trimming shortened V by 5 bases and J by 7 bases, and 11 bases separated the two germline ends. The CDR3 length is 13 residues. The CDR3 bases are TGTGCCAGCAGCCTGCTCCAGGGTGAAAAACTGTTTTTT. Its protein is CASSLLQGEKLFF.

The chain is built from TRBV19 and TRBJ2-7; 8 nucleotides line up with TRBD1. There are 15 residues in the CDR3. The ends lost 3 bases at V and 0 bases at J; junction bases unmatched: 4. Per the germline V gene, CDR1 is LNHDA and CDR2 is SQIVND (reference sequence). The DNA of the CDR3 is TGTGCCAGTAGTATGTCAGGGGGCAGCTCCTACGAGCAGTACTTC. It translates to CASSMSGGSSYEQYF.

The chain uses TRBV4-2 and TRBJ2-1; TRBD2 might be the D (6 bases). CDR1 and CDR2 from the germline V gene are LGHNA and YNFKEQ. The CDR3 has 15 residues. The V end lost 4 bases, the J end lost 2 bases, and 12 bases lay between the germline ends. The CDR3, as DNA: TGTGCCAGCAGCCGAGGGACTGGTACCTACAATGAGCAGTTCTTC. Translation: CASSRGTGTYNEQFF.

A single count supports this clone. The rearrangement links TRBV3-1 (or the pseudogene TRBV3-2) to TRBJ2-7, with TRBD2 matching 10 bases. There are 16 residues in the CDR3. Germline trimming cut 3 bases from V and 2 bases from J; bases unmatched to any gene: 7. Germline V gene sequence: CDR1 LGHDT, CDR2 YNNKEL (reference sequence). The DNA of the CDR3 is TGTGCCAGCAGCCACACTAGCGGGAAAGGACCCTACGAGCAGTACTTC. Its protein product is CASSHTSGKGPYEQYF.

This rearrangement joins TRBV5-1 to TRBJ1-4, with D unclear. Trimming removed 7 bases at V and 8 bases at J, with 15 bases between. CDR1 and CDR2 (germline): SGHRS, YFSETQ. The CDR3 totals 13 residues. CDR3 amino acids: CASGAETGEKLFF. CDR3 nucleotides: TGCGCCAGCGGAGCAGAGACGGGGGAAAAACTGTTTTTT. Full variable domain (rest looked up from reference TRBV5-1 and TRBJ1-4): KAGVTQTPRYLIKTRGQQVTLSCSPISGHRSVSWYQQTPGQGLQFLFEYFSETQRNKGNFPGRFSGRQFSNSRSEMNVSTLELGDSALYLCASGAETGEKLFFGSGTQLSVL.

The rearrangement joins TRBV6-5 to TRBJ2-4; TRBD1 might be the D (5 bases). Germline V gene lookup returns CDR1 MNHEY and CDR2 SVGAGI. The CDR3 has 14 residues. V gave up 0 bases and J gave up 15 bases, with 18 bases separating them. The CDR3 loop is CASSYSPAGSTTYF. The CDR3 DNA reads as TGTGCCAGCAGTTACTCTCCGGCAGGGTCGACCACGTACTTC.

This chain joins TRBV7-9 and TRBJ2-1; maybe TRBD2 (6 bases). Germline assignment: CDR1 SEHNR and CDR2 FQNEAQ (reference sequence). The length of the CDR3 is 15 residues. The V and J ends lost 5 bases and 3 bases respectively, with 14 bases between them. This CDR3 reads CASSPHGGDYNEQFF. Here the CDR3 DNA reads TGTGCCAGCAGCCCTCACGGCGGGGACTACAATGAGCAGTTCTTC.

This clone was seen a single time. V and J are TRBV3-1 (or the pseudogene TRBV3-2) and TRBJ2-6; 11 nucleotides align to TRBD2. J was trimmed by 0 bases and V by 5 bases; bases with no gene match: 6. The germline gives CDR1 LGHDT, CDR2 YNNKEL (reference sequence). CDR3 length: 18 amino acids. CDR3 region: CASSSRLAGRSGANVLTF. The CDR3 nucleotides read TGTGCCAGCAGCTCCAGACTAGCGGGACGCTCTGGGGCCAACGTCCTGACTTTC.

Here the CDR3 reads CASSQRWEGGTDTQYF. As DNA, the CDR3 is TGCGCCAGCAGCCAAAGGTGGGAGGGTGGCACAGATACGCAGTATTTT. The rearrangement links TRBV4-3 to TRBJ2-3, with TRBD2 identical over 7 bases. Trimming took 2 bases from V and 1 from J; bases not matched to a gene: 6. The CDR3 has 16 amino acids. Germline V gives CDR1 LGHNA, CDR2 YSLEER.

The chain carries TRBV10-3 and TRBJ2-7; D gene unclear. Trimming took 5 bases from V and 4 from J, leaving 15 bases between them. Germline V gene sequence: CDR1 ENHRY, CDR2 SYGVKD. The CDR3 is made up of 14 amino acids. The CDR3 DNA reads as TGTGCCATCAGTCCCAGACTGGATTCATACGAGCAGTACTTC. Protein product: CAISPRLDSYEQYF.

CDR3 in amino acids: CASSMGQATNEKLFF. CDR3 sequence (DNA): TGCGCCAGCAGCATGGGACAGGCAACTAATGAAAAACTGTTTTTT. V usage is TRBV5-1 and J usage is TRBJ1-4, with 8 bases fitting TRBD1. The CDR3 length is 15 residues. The junction had 2 bases not matched to a gene; V was cut back by 4 bases and J by 0 bases. Germline V gene sequence: CDR1 SGHRS, CDR2 YFSETQ.

CDR3 sequence reads: CATSDPTLGGETQYF. Written as DNA, the CDR3 is TGTGCCACCAGTGATCCGACACTCGGGGGAGAGACCCAGTACTTC. The chain uses TRBV24-1 and TRBJ2-5; a possible D gene is TRBD2 (6 bases). Per germline, CDR1 KGHDR and CDR2 SFDVKD. The CDR3 totals 15 residues. With 3 bases removed from V and 4 bases from J, the gap between germline ends came to 14 bases.

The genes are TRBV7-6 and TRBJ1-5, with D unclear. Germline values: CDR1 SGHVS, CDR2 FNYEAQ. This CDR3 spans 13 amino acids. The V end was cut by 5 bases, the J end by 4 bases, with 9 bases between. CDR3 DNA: TGTGCCAGCAGCCAGACACAGAATCAGCCCCAGCATTTT. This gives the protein CASSQTQNQPQHF.

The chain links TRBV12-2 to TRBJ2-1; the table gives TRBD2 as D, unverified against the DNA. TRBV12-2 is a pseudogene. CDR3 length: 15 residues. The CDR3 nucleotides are TGTGCAAGTCGCTTAGAAGGACTGCCATACAATGAGCAGTTCTTC. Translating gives CASRLEGLPYNEQFF.

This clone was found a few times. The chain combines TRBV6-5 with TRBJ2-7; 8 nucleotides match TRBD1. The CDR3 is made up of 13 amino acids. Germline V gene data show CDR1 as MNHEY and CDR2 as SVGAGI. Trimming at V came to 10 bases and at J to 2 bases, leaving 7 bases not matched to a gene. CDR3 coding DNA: TGTGCCACCTCGACAGGGGTTACCTACGAGCAGTACTTC. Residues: CATSTGVTYEQYF.

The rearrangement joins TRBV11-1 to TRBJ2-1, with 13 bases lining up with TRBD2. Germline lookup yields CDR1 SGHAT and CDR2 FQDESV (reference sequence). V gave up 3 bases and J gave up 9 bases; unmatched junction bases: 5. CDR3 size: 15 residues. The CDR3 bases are TGTGCCAGCAGCTTTACTAGCGGGAGGGCGGTTGAGCAGTTCTTC. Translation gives CASSFTSGRAVEQFF.

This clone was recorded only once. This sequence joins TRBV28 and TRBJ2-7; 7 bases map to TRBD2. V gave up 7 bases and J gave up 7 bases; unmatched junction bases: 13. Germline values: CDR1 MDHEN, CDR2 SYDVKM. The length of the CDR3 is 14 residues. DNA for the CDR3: TGTGCCAGCAATAACCCCTTTCCGGGGGGAGAGCAGTACTTC. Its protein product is CASNNPFPGGEQYF.

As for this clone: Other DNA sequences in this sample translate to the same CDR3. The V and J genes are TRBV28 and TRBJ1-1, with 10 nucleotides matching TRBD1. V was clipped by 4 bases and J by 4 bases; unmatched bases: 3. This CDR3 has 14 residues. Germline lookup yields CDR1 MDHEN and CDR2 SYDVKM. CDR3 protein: CASSSDRGRTEAFF. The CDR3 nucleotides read TGTGCCAGCAGTTCTGACAGGGGGCGCACTGAAGCTTTCTTT.